Below, 23 T cell receptor beta chains from the same sample are listed, as sequenced in a study of shared clonotypes between healthy human individuals (dated by TCRdb to 2020 to 2022). The receptor library was made with the immunoSEQ multiplex PCR assay. The clones in this table, taken by TCRdb from immuneACCESS, are in-frame only. Not every clone is retained; where verified, under half of the shortfall comes from an unresolved V gene, and the cause of the rest is unknown. This sample lists about 1.5 million clones; roughly 96% were detected once. The ten largest account for more than 0.9% of the sample. The sequenced sample consisted of naive CD4+ T cells sorted from blood. The cell subset or site tag for this specimen amounts to: CD45RA+ positively selected. Receptors were obtained from a man aged 25-40 years in good health.

J is TRBJ2-7 and V is TRBV19; D perhaps matches TRBD2 (5 bases). Trimming shortened V by 6 bases and J by 3 bases, and 12 bases separated the two germline ends. The CDR3 runs 13 residues. Germline assignment: CDR1 LNHDA and CDR2 SQIVND (reference sequence). CDR3 bases: TGTGCCAGTAGCTCGGGATTCCTCTACGAGCAGTACTTC. It codes for CASSSGFLYEQYF.

This clone appeared a single time. The chain recombines TRBV15 with TRBJ1-5; no firm D call. Between the trimmed V and J ends, which lost 1 base and 2 bases, there was a span of 12 bases. The CDR3 runs to 16 residues. The germline V gene has CDR1 LNHNV and CDR2 YYDKDF (reference sequence). CDR3 nucleotides: TGTGCCACCAGCAGAGGCTCGATGGTGGGCAATCAGCCCCAGCATTTT. Residues: CATSRGSMVGNQPQHF. Complete variable domain (other parts from reference TRBV15 and TRBJ1-5): DAMVIQNPRYQVTQFGKPVTLSCSQTLNHNVMYWYQQKSSQAPKLLFHYYDKDFNNEADTPDNFQSRRPNTSFCFLDIRSPGLGDTAMYLCATSRGSMVGNQPQHFGDGTRLSIL.

This clone was seen just once. The chain is built from TRBV4-3 and TRBJ2-5; 8 bases are shared with TRBD2. The V and J ends lost 0 bases and 4 bases, in that order; junction bases with no gene match: 7. This CDR3 has 16 residues. Germline V gene lookup returns CDR1 LGHNA and CDR2 YSLEER. CDR3 DNA: TGCGCCAGCAGCCAAGATGTAAGCGGGAGAGCAGAGACCCAGTACTTC. This translates into CASSQDVSGRAETQYF.

The gene calls are TRBV7-2 and TRBJ2-7, with 12 positions matching TRBD2. Germline V CDR1 and CDR2: SGHTA, FQGNSA. The CDR3 is 17 residues long. The ends lost 1 base at V and 1 base at J; junction bases unmatched: 5. The CDR3 loop is CASSLDPLAGGSYEQYF. Written as DNA, the CDR3 is TGTGCCAGCAGCTTAGACCCCCTAGCGGGAGGGTCCTACGAGCAGTACTTC.

Remarks on this clone: This specimen includes other DNA sequences encoding the same CDR3. V gene TRBV5-1 combines with J gene TRBJ2-6; no clear D. Germline values: CDR1 SGHRS, CDR2 YFSETQ. Trimming shortened V by 5 bases and J by 0 bases, and 3 bases separated the two germline ends. CDR3 size: 13 residues. CDR3 nucleotide sequence: TGCGCCAGCAGGAACTCTGGGGCCAACGTCCTGACTTTC. Its protein is CASRNSGANVLTF.

In this sample, this clone turned up once. CDR3 in DNA: TGTGCCAGCAGTGAAGACGAGTACCGTAGGGGGCTTAGCGGGAGGTTATACGAGCAGTACTTC. Encoded protein: CASSEDEYRRGLSGRLYEQYF. The chain combines TRBV6-1 with TRBJ2-7; 10 bases line up with TRBD2. This CDR3 is 21 amino acids long. CDR1 and CDR2 from the germline V gene are MNHNS and SASEGT. Trimming at V came to 1 base and at J to 4 bases, leaving 22 bases not matched to a gene.

The chain employs TRBV18 and TRBJ2-7; a weak D match, TRBD2 (5 bases). Germline V gene sequence: CDR1 KGHSH, CDR2 LQKENI. The V end was cut by 2 bases, the J end by 6 bases, with 20 bases between. This CDR3 contains 16 residues. The CDR3 loop is CASSPALVLDPSEQYF. CDR3 nucleotides: TGTGCCAGCTCACCAGCACTAGTTTTAGACCCCAGCGAGCAGTACTTC.

The chain employs TRBV6-5 and TRBJ2-7, with TRBD2 matching 7 bases. The length of the CDR3 is 15 residues. Losses at the gene ends were 0 bases for V and 4 bases for J; bases not matched to a gene: 6. Germline V lookup: CDR1 MNHEY, CDR2 SVGAGI. The CDR3 loop reads CASSYSRGSKYEQYF. The DNA of the CDR3 is TGTGCCAGCAGTTACTCTCGCGGGAGTAAGTACGAGCAGTACTTC.

This chain connects TRBV29-1 to TRBJ1-2; D possibly corresponds to TRBD1 (6 bases). V was shortened by 6 bases and J by 4 bases, with 21 bases between the two germline ends. Germline V gives CDR1 SQVTM, CDR2 ANQGSEA. The CDR3 totals 15 residues. The CDR3 protein is CSVALPGGGSYGYTF. CDR3 nucleotide sequence: TGCAGCGTAGCCCTTCCGGGGGGCGGGAGCTATGGCTACACCTTC.

The V call is TRBV11-2, the J call TRBJ2-3; D gene uncertain. Per germline, CDR1 SGHAT and CDR2 FQNNGV. V lost 1 base, J lost 5 bases, and 10 bases lay in between. This CDR3 spans 14 amino acids. The CDR3 DNA reads TGTGCCAGCAGCTTAGCCCGGACGGAAGATACGCAGTATTTT. The encoded protein is CASSLARTEDTQYF.

This chain uses TRBV7-9 with TRBJ2-5; TRBD1 or TRBD2 may be the D gene (6 bases each). V shed 4 bases and J shed 0 bases, with 24 bases lying between them. The CDR3 is made up of 19 amino acids. Germline loops: CDR1 SEHNR, CDR2 FQNEAQ (reference sequence). CDR3 loop: CASSWIRVGGLRYQETQYF. CDR3 sequence (DNA): TGTGCCAGCAGCTGGATAAGGGTGGGGGGCCTCCGGTACCAAGAGACCCAGTACTTC.

The V call is TRBV19, the J call TRBJ2-2, with 7 bases fitting TRBD2. Germline V gene data show CDR1 as LNHDA and CDR2 as SQIVND (reference sequence). This CDR3 has 11 residues. V lost 9 bases, J lost 6 bases, and 1 base stayed unmatched. The CDR3 region is CASRGAGELFF. The CDR3 DNA follows: TGTGCCAGCCGGGGGGCCGGGGAGCTGTTTTTT.

The J gene is TRBJ1-1, the V gene TRBV14; 9 bases are a match to TRBD1. In germline, CDR1 is SGHDN, CDR2 FVKESK. V was pared by 4 bases and J by 4 bases, with 10 bases of the junction left unmatched. This CDR3 is built from 16 residues. CDR3 in amino acids: CASSRSGTGYATEAFF. The CDR3, as DNA: TGTGCCAGCAGCCGGTCCGGGACAGGGTATGCCACTGAAGCTTTCTTT.

The chain recombines TRBV7-6 with TRBJ2-1; no clear D gene. This CDR3 contains 15 residues. Trimming cost V 2 bases and J 0 bases, with 8 bases left between them. CDR1 is SGHVS, CDR2 FNYEAQ, per germline. In DNA form, the CDR3 reads TGTGCCAGCAGCTTAACGGAAAGCTCCTACAATGAGCAGTTCTTC. The encoded protein is CASSLTESSYNEQFF.

The V gene is TRBV27, the J gene TRBJ2-3, with 7 bases that match TRBD1. Germline V gives CDR1 MNHEY, CDR2 SMNVEV (reference sequence). The V segment lost 7 bases and the J segment 5 bases; nucleotides outside the gene matches: 15. CDR3 size: 16 residues. This CDR3 reads CASTKSQGFSLDTQYF. The CDR3 nucleotides are TGTGCCAGCACCAAATCACAGGGGTTTTCATTAGATACGCAGTATTTT.

This clone was detected once. The CDR3 loop is CATSGRVNGNTIYF. For the CDR3, the DNA is TGTGCCACCAGCGGGAGGGTAAATGGAAACACCATATATTTT. This chain connects TRBV15 to TRBJ1-3; D gene unclear. Between the trimmed V and J ends, which lost 5 bases and 3 bases, there was a span of 11 bases. There are 14 residues in the CDR3. CDR1 is LNHNV and CDR2 is YYDKDF in the germline V gene (reference sequence). The full variable domain, in which reference TRBV15 and TRBJ1-3 provide the parts outside the CDR3, is DAMVIQNPRYQVTQFGKPVTLSCSQTLNHNVMYWYQQKSSQAPKLLFHYYDKDFNNEADTPDNFQSRRPNTSFCFLDIRSPGLGDTAMYLCATSGRVNGNTIYFGEGSWLTVV.

This clone showed up just once. J is TRBJ2-7 and V is TRBV27, with TRBD2 matching over 7 bases. The germline V gene has CDR1 MNHEY and CDR2 SMNVEV (reference sequence). Trimming removed 6 bases from V and 1 base from J; junction bases left unmatched: 6. The CDR3 runs to 14 residues. The CDR3 coding sequence is TGTGCCAGCAGGCCGGGACTACTATCCTACGAGCAGTACTTC. The encoded protein is CASRPGLLSYEQYF.

Notes on this clone: Other DNA sequences within the sample encode an identical CDR3. V is TRBV28 and J is TRBJ2-7, with no clear D. CDR1 and CDR2 from the germline V gene are MDHEN and SYDVKM. Trimming took 3 bases from V and 4 from J, leaving 4 bases between them. The CDR3 loop spans 11 amino acids. In DNA, the CDR3 is TGTGCCAGCAGTTTGGAGTACGAGCAGTACTTC. Amino acid sequence: CASSLEYEQYF.

J is TRBJ1-1 and V is TRBV11-1; D may be TRBD1 (6 bases). Per germline, CDR1 SGHAT and CDR2 FQDESV (reference sequence). The CDR3 is 17 amino acids. V was pared by 5 bases and J by 1 base, with 20 bases between. The CDR3 sequence is CASSPKAGGPWNTEAFF. DNA for the CDR3: TGTGCCAGCAGCCCGAAGGCTGGGGGCCCTTGGAACACTGAAGCTTTCTTT.

This chain connects TRBV27 to TRBJ2-5; D is unresolved. CDR3 length: 13 amino acids. Germline CDR1 is MNHEY and CDR2 is SMNVEV (reference sequence). Trimming stripped 3 bases from V and 5 bases from J, with 10 bases between. CDR3 in DNA: TGTGCCAGCAGTTTGAAGTATTTGGAGACCCAGTACTTC. Protein: CASSLKYLETQYF.

The genes are TRBV5-4 and TRBJ2-1; D is perhaps TRBD2 (6 bases). CDR3 size: 16 residues. Trimming removed 0 bases at V and 1 base at J, with 11 bases between. CDR1 and CDR2 (germline): SGHNT, YYREEE (reference sequence). The chain's CDR3 is CASSLGGGKSYNEQFF. The CDR3 DNA reads as TGTGCCAGCAGCTTGGGCGGCGGGAAATCCTACAATGAGCAGTTCTTC.

The genes are TRBV7-9 and TRBJ1-5; no reliable D call. CDR3 length: 14 residues. Between the trimmed V and J ends, which lost 5 bases and 5 bases, there was a span of 13 bases. CDR1 is SEHNR, CDR2 FQNEAQ, per germline (reference sequence). CDR3 loop: CASSHQGIDQPQHF. The CDR3 DNA reads TGTGCCAGCAGCCATCAAGGTATCGATCAGCCCCAGCATTTT.

V gene TRBV9 combines with J gene TRBJ1-5; TRBD1 might be the D (6 bases). Germline values: CDR1 SGDLS, CDR2 YYNGEE. The CDR3 spans 13 residues. The V end was cut by 4 bases, the J end by 5 bases, with 10 bases between. In DNA form, the CDR3 reads TGTGCCAGCAGCCGGGGGGCGGATCAGCCCCAGCATTTT. This gives the protein CASSRGADQPQHF.